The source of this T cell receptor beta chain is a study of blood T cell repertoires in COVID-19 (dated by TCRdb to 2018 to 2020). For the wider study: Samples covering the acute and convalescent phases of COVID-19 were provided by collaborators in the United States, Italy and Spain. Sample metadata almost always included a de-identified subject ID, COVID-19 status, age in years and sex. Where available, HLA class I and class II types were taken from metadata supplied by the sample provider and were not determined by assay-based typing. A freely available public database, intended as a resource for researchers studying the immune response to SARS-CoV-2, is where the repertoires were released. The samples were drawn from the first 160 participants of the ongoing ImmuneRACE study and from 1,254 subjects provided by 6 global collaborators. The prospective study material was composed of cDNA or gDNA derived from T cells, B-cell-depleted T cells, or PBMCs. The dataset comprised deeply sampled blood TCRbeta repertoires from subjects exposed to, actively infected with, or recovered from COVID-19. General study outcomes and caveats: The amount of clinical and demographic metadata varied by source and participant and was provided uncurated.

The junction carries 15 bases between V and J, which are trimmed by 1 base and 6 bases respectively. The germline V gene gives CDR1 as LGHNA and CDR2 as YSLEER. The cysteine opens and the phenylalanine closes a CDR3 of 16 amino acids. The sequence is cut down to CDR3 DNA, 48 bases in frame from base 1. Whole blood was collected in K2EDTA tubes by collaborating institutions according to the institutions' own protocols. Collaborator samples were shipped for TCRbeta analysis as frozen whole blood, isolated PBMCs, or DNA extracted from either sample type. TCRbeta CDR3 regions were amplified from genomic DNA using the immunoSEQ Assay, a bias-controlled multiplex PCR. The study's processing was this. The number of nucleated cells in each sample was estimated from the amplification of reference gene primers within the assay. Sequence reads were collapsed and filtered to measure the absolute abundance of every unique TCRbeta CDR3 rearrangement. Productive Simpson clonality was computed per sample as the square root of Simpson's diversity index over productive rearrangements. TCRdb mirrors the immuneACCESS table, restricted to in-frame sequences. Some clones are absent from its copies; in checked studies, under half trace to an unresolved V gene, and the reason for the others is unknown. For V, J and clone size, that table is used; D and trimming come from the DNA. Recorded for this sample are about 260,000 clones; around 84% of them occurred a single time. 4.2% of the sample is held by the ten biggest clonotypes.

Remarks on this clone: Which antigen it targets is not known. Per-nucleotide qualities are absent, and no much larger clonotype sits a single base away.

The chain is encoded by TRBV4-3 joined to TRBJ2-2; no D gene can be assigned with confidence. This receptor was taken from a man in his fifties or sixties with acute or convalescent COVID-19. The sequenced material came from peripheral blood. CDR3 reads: CASSQGALLGSGELFF. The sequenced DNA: TGCGCCAGCAGCCAAGGGGCGTTGCTGGGCTCCGGGGAGCTGTTTTTT.